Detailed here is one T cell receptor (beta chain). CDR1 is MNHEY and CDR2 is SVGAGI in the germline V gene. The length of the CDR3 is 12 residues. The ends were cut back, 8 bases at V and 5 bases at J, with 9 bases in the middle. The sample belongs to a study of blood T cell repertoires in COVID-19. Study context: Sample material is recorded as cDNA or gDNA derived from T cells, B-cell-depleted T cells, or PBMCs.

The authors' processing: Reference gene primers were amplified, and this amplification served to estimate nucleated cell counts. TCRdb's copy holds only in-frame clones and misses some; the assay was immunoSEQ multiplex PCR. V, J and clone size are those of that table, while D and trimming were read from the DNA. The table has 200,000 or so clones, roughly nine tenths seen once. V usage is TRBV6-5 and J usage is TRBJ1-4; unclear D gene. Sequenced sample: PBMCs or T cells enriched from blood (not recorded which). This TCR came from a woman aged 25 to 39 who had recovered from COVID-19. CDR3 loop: CASRSGNEKLFF. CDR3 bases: TGTGCCAGCCGATCCGGGAATGAAAAACTGTTTTTT.